The 14 T cell receptor beta chains below come from one sample, sequenced in a study of CD8 T cells in ankylosing spondylitis (dated by TCRdb to 2017 to 2019). The library came from 5' RACE. These reads were obtained on an Illumina HiSeq 2500. TCRdb reprocessed the public reads (quality trimming at Q25 with fastp, clone calling with MiXCR) and kept in-frame beta chains. When rows share a CDR3 protein, they turn into one entry using the most common DNA and genes. The sample data list around 150,000 distinct CDR3 sequences, and about a sixth of these were observed just once. Clones ranked in the top ten supply about 7.8% of the sample. The sample taken for sequencing was blood, either unsorted or a sorted T cell fraction (not recorded which). Source of these receptors: a male donor with ankylosing spondylitis or in good health (not recorded which).

The rearrangement links TRBV29-1 to TRBJ2-5; D may be TRBD1 (7 bases). The CDR3 runs 12 residues. Germline CDR1 SQVTM, CDR2 ANQGSEA. V lost 4 bases and J 7 bases, leaving 13 bases between the germline ends. The CDR3 sequence: CSVGGTAGTQYF. The CDR3 DNA sequence: TGCAGCGTTGGTGGGACAGCGGGGACCCAGTACTTC.

The chain joins TRBV5-1 to TRBJ2-2, with D perhaps TRBD2 (6 bases). V was cut by 4 bases and J by 7 bases, with 17 bases left in between. The CDR3 is 15 amino acids. Germline V gene lookup returns CDR1 SGHRS and CDR2 YFSETQ. CDR3 bases: TGCGCCAGCAGCCCGGGACTTCCCGGGGTCGGGGAGCTGTTTTTT. It translates to CASSPGLPGVGELFF.

In its sample, this clonotype was seen many times. V is TRBV19 and J is TRBJ2-2; unclear D gene. Trimming cost V 1 base and J 3 bases, with 12 bases left between them. The germline gives CDR1 LNHDA, CDR2 SQIVND (reference sequence). This CDR3 comprises 16 residues. The CDR3 sequence is CASSIGSIYHTGELFF. The DNA for the CDR3 is TGTGCCAGTAGTATAGGAAGCATATACCACACCGGGGAGCTGTTTTTT. Combining the CDR3 with reference TRBV19 and TRBJ2-2 gives the whole variable domain DGGITQSPKYLFRKEGQNVTLSCEQNLNHDAMYWYRQDPGQGLRLIYYSQIVNDFQKGDIAEGYSVSREKKESFPLTVTSAQKNPTAFYLCASSIGSIYHTGELFFGEGSRLTVL.

This clonotype was observed at least ten times. This chain joins TRBV9 and TRBJ1-2; the D gene is possibly TRBD1 (6 bases). Trimming pared 3 bases from V and 2 bases from J, leaving 14 bases between. The V gene's germline CDR1 is SGDLS and CDR2 YYNGEE. CDR3 length equals 15 residues. The CDR3 DNA sequence: TGTGCCAGCAGCGCAGGGAATACAGGGAACTATGGCTACACCTTC. It codes for CASSAGNTGNYGYTF. The variable domain in full, with the rest retrieved from reference TRBV9 and TRBJ1-2, is DSGVTQTPKHLITATGQRVTLRCSPRSGDLSVYWYQQSLDQGLQFLIQYYNGEERAKGNILERFSAQQFPDLHSELNLSSLELGDSALYFCASSAGNTGNYGYTFGSGTRLTVV.

This clonotype appeared many times. V gene TRBV29-1 combines with J gene TRBJ2-1; possible D gene TRBD2, 6 bases. The CDR3 contains 12 residues. The V gene lost 1 base and the J gene lost 12 bases, with 13 bases spanning the gap. Germline V gives CDR1 SQVTM, CDR2 ANQGSEA. The CDR3 reads CSVEGGSAGQFF. The CDR3, as DNA: TGCAGCGTTGAAGGGGGCTCAGCGGGGCAGTTCTTC.

This clonotype was counted ten times or more. The J gene is TRBJ1-1, the V gene TRBV20-1, with D unresolved. CDR3 length: 11 amino acids. Germline lookup yields CDR1 DFQATT and CDR2 SNEGSKA (reference sequence). V was trimmed by 6 bases and J by 6 bases, leaving 11 bases between them. The CDR3 region has the DNA TGCAGTGCCCGAGCGCTTCCTGAAGCTTTCTTT. It codes for CSARALPEAFF.

This chain connects TRBV12-3 or TRBV12-4 to TRBJ2-2; possibly TRBD1 or TRBD2 for D (5 bases each). The CDR3 has 15 amino acids. Deletions cut 1 base from V and 2 bases from J, with 8 bases between. The CDR3 spells CASSLGGINTGELFF. In DNA, the CDR3 is TGTGCCAGCAGTTTAGGGGGGATTAACACCGGGGAGCTGTTTTTT.

This clonotype was observed at least ten times. V gene TRBV5-1 combines with J gene TRBJ2-1, with D perhaps TRBD1 or TRBD2 (5 bases each). The CDR3 is 13 residues long. Germline V lookup: CDR1 SGHRS, CDR2 YFSETQ. Trimming pared 5 bases from V and 5 bases from J, leaving 11 bases between. The CDR3 sequence is CASRVWGNNEQFF. As DNA, the CDR3 is TGCGCCAGCAGGGTTTGGGGGAACAATGAGCAGTTCTTC. The full variable domain, with the rest looked up from reference TRBV5-1 and TRBJ2-1, is KAGVTQTPRYLIKTRGQQVTLSCSPISGHRSVSWYQQTPGQGLQFLFEYFSETQRNKGNFPGRFSGRQFSNSRSEMNVSTLELGDSALYLCASRVWGNNEQFFGPGTRLTVL.

The sample holds many counts of this clonotype. The gene calls are TRBV29-1 and TRBJ1-1; unclear D gene. CDR3 size: 11 residues. With 2 bases removed from V and 0 bases from J, the gap between germline ends came to 1 base. The germline gives CDR1 SQVTM, CDR2 ANQGSEA. Here the CDR3 reads CSVELNTEAFF. In DNA, the CDR3 is TGCAGCGTTGAACTGAACACTGAAGCTTTCTTT.

The rearrangement uses TRBV6-1 and TRBJ2-1, with 11 bases identical to TRBD2. Trimming at V came to 6 bases and at J to 0 bases, leaving 7 bases not matched to a gene. This CDR3 region has 17 residues. Germline-derived CDR1 and CDR2 are MNHNS and SASEGT. The CDR3 DNA sequence: TGTGCCAGCAGCTCTGGACTAGCGGGTATCTCCTACAATGAGCAGTTCTTC. Amino acid sequence: CASSSGLAGISYNEQFF.

This clonotype was picked up many times. This chain links TRBV5-6 with TRBJ2-5, with D uncertain. Trimming removed 1 base at V and 5 bases at J, with 15 bases between. Germline CDR1 is SGHDT and CDR2 is YYEEEE. This CDR3 is 15 amino acids long. Here the CDR3 DNA reads TGTGCCAGCAGCTTGTATGGCGGCGGCCTCGAGACCCAGTACTTC. Protein: CASSLYGGGLETQYF. The complete variable domain, with remaining parts taken from reference TRBV5-6 and TRBJ2-5, reads DAGVTQSPTHLIKTRGQQVTLRCSPKSGHDTVSWYQQALGQGPQFIFQYYEEEERQRGNFPDRFSGHQFPNYSSELNVNALLLGDSALYLCASSLYGGGLETQYFGPGTRLLVL.

This clonotype was detected ten times or more. This CDR3 is CASSQGLEGTEAFF. Here the CDR3 DNA reads TGCGCCAGCAGTCAGGGACTGGAGGGTACTGAAGCTTTCTTT. The rearrangement joins TRBV5-1 to TRBJ1-1, with a weak D call TRBD1 (5 bases). Trimming took off 5 bases at V and 5 bases at J, with 16 bases between the two ends. This CDR3 is built from 14 residues. Germline V gene sequence: CDR1 SGHRS, CDR2 YFSETQ.

The J gene is TRBJ2-3, the V gene TRBV12-3 or TRBV12-4; D is perhaps TRBD1 or TRBD2 (5 bases each). V lost 6 bases to trimming and J lost 7 bases, with 20 bases between them. The CDR3 loop spans 15 amino acids. This chain's CDR3 is CASRTRDGPPNTQYF. The CDR3 coding sequence is TGTGCCAGCAGAACCCGGGACGGACCGCCTAATACGCAGTATTTT.

The sample holds many counts of this clonotype. The chain has TRBV7-3 and TRBJ2-1; 10 bases align to TRBD1. The CDR3 sequence is 14 residues long. The germline V gene has CDR1 SGHTA and CDR2 FQGTGA. Trimming removed 5 bases from V and 5 bases from J; junction bases left unmatched: 3. The CDR3 DNA reads TGTGCCAGCAGCGCGGGGACAGGGGACAATGAGCAGTTCTTC. This gives the protein CASSAGTGDNEQFF.